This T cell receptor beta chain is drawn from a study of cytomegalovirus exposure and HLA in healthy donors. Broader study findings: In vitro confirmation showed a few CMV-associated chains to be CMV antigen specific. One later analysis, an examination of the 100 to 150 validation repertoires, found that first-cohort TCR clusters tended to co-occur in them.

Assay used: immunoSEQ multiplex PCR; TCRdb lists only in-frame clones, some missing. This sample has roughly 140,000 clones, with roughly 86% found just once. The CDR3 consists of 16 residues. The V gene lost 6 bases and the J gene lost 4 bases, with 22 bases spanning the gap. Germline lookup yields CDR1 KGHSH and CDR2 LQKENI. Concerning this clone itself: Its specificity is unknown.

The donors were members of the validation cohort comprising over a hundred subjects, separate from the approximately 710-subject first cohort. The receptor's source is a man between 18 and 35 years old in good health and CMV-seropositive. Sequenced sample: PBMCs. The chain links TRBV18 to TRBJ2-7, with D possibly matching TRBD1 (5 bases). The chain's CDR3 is CASSINAATGRYEQYF. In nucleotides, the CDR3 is TGTGCCAGCTCGATCAATGCCGCAACAGGAAGGTACGAGCAGTACTTC.